These T cell receptor beta chains were read from a single sample in a study of OX40 agonist ivuxolimab in advanced cancers. The repertoire was sequenced with immunoSEQ multiplex PCR; TCRdb's copy has only in-frame clones and lacks some. The table lists 80,000 to 90,000 clones, around 80% of them singletons. This specimen consisted of CD4+ or CD8+ T cells sorted from blood, obtained in a trial of the OX40 agonist ivuxolimab. The receptors stem from an adult with an advanced solid tumor such as melanoma, head and neck, liver or kidney cancer. The CDR3 runs from the conserved cysteine through the conserved F or W. Fields, in order: clone size, D gene, J gene, V gene, CDR3 protein, CDR3 DNA. A D gene is named only where the DNA matches it firmly. Clone size appears in some rows only: once, few, many, or a class for an expanded clone.

size: .; D: .; J: TRBJ1-1; V: TRBV5-4; CDR3: CASSLIQGKNTEAFF; DNA: TGTGCCAGCAGCTTAATACAGGGCAAGAACACTGAAGCTTTCTTT
size: .; D: .; J: TRBJ1-1; V: TRBV2; CDR3: CASSEGRGNTEAFF; DNA: TGTGCCAGCAGTGAAGGGAGGGGGAACACTGAAGCTTTCTTT
size: .; D: .; J: TRBJ2-2; V: TRBV5-1; CDR3: CASSTTVNTGELFF; DNA: TGCGCCAGCAGCACGACAGTGAACACCGGGGAGCTGTTTTTT
size: .; D: .; J: TRBJ1-1; V: TRBV19; CDR3: CASSSLKYARSPTEAFF; DNA: TGTGCCAGTAGCTCCTTAAAGTACGCCCGGTCCCCCACTGAAGCTTTCTTT
size: .; D: .; J: TRBJ1-1; V: TRBV7-2; CDR3: CASSFGDPNTEAFF; DNA: TGTGCCAGCAGCTTCGGTGATCCGAACACTGAAGCTTTCTTT
size: .; D: TRBD1; J: TRBJ1-4; V: TRBV11-2; CDR3: CASSLSFGTAPNEKLFF; DNA: TGTGCCAGCAGCTTAAGTTTTGGGACAGCTCCTAATGAAAAACTGTTTTTT
size: .; D: TRBD2; J: TRBJ2-5; V: TRBV2; CDR3: CASSVGSSGEGETQYF; DNA: TGTGCCAGCAGTGTAGGCTCTAGCGGGGAGGGGGAGACCCAGTACTTC
size: .; D: TRBD1; J: TRBJ2-4; V: TRBV19; CDR3: CASSTQQGFIKNIQYF; DNA: TGTGCCAGTAGTACACAACAGGGGTTTATCAAAAACATTCAGTACTTC
size: .; D: .; J: TRBJ2-5; V: TRBV2; CDR3: CAISLQETQYF; DNA: TGTGCCATTTCACTCCAAGAGACCCAGTACTTC
size: .; D: .; J: TRBJ1-5; V: TRBV30; CDR3: CAWSVSRVGNQPQHF; DNA: TGTGCCTGGAGTGTATCAAGGGTGGGCAATCAGCCCCAGCATTTT
size: .; D: .; J: TRBJ2-5; V: TRBV11-2; CDR3: CASSPDTPIGETQYF; DNA: TGTGCCAGCAGCCCAGACACCCCTATCGGAGAGACCCAGTACTTC
size: few; D: .; J: TRBJ2-7; V: TRBV7-9; CDR3: CASRGAAYEQYF; DNA: TGTGCCAGCAGGGGCGCCGCCTACGAGCAGTACTTC
size: .; D: .; J: TRBJ2-5; V: TRBV9; CDR3: CASSPPSGGETQYF; DNA: TGTGCCAGCAGCCCCCCTAGTGGTGGTGAGACCCAGTACTTC
size: .; D: .; J: TRBJ1-2; V: TRBV28; CDR3: CASSSQNYGYTF; DNA: TGTGCCAGCAGCTCACAAAACTATGGCTACACCTTC
size: .; D: TRBD1; J: TRBJ1-3; V: TRBV5-1; CDR3: CASSWTGGQDTIYF; DNA: TGCGCCAGCAGCTGGACAGGGGGCCAAGACACCATATATTTT
size: .; D: TRBD1; J: TRBJ2-7; V: TRBV5-1; CDR3: CASRGTGVDEQYF; DNA: TGCGCCAGCAGGGGAACAGGGGTCGACGAGCAGTACTTC
size: .; D: TRBD1; J: TRBJ1-5; V: TRBV5-8; CDR3: CASSLDRGRGILEPQHF; DNA: TGTGCCAGCAGCTTGGACAGGGGGCGAGGAATACTCGAGCCCCAGCATTTT
size: once; D: .; J: TRBJ1-5; V: TRBV6-4; CDR3: CASSATPSNQPQHF; DNA: TGTGCCAGCAGTGCGACACCTAGCAATCAGCCCCAGCATTTT
size: .; D: .; J: TRBJ2-3; V: TRBV10-2; CDR3: CASSESASASDTQYF; DNA: TGCGCCAGCAGTGAGTCGGCGAGTGCCAGCGATACGCAGTATTTT
size: few; D: .; J: TRBJ1-1; V: TRBV7-3; CDR3: CASSHGRANTEAFF; DNA: TGTGCCAGCAGCCACGGACGGGCGAACACTGAAGCTTTCTTT
size: .; D: .; J: TRBJ2-2; V: TRBV2; CDR3: CASTGGGVNTGELFF; DNA: TGTGCCAGCACCGGAGGGGGGGTGAACACCGGGGAGCTGTTTTTT
size: .; D: TRBD1; J: TRBJ2-7; V: TRBV6-1; CDR3: CASSEARVDRGYEQYF; DNA: TGTGCCAGCAGTGAAGCCCGCGTAGACAGGGGCTACGAGCAGTACTTC
size: .; D: TRBD1; J: TRBJ2-2; V: TRBV2; CDR3: CASTRQGARNTGELFF; DNA: TGTGCCAGCACCCGACAGGGGGCTAGGAACACCGGGGAGCTGTTTTTT
size: .; D: .; J: TRBJ2-5; V: TRBV10-2; CDR3: CASSVGETQYF; DNA: TGCGCCAGCAGTGTTGGGGAGACCCAGTACTTC
size: .; D: TRBD2; J: TRBJ2-1; V: TRBV5-1; CDR3: CASSTGLAVNEQFF; DNA: TGCGCCAGCAGCACGGGACTAGCAGTTAATGAGCAGTTCTTC
size: .; D: .; J: TRBJ1-1; V: TRBV27; CDR3: CASSYLPDTRGTEAFF; DNA: TGTGCCAGCAGTTATCTCCCGGACACCCGGGGCACTGAAGCTTTCTTT
size: .; D: .; J: TRBJ2-3; V: TRBV7-7; CDR3: CASSREDTDTQYF; DNA: TGTGCCAGCAGCCGGGAAGATACAGATACGCAGTATTTT
size: .; D: TRBD1; J: TRBJ1-5; V: TRBV5-6; CDR3: CASSNNRGMVGSNQPQHF; DNA: TGTGCCAGCAGCAACAACAGGGGGATGGTTGGGAGCAATCAGCCCCAGCATTTT
size: .; D: .; J: TRBJ1-1; V: TRBV6-1; CDR3: CASSGMNTEAFF; DNA: TGTGCCAGCAGTGGGATGAACACTGAAGCTTTCTTT
size: .; D: .; J: TRBJ1-6; V: TRBV19; CDR3: CASSIEGGRPSYNSPLHF; DNA: TGTGCCAGTAGTATAGAGGGGGGACGGCCCTCCTATAATTCACCCCTCCACTTT
size: few; D: TRBD1; J: TRBJ2-4; V: TRBV7-9; CDR3: CASSPSWAGGAKNIQYF; DNA: TGTGCCAGCAGCCCGAGTTGGGCAGGGGGAGCCAAAAACATTCAGTACTTC
size: few; D: TRBD1; J: TRBJ2-2; V: TRBV2; CDR3: CASAGTAYTGELFF; DNA: TGTGCCAGCGCCGGGACAGCATACACCGGGGAGCTGTTTTTT
size: .; D: .; J: TRBJ2-3; V: TRBV5-1; CDR3: CASSKNRGTDTQYF; DNA: TGCGCCAGCAGCAAAAACAGGGGCACAGATACGCAGTATTTT
size: .; D: .; J: TRBJ1-5; V: TRBV2; CDR3: CASSLNVGGSDQPQHF; DNA: TGTGCCAGCAGCTTAAACGTTGGGGGCTCGGATCAGCCCCAGCATTTT
size: .; D: .; J: TRBJ1-2; V: TRBV6-5; CDR3: CASSYMGSGYTF; DNA: TGTGCCAGCAGTTACATGGGGTCGGGCTACACCTTC
size: .; D: .; J: TRBJ1-2; V: TRBV18; CDR3: CASSPTNSRDGYTF; DNA: TGTGCCAGCTCACCAACGAACTCCCGAGATGGCTACACCTTC
size: .; D: .; J: TRBJ1-5; V: TRBV28; CDR3: CASSLRVEGKPQHF; DNA: TGTGCCAGCAGTTTAAGGGTAGAGGGGAAGCCCCAGCATTTT
size: .; D: .; J: TRBJ2-1; V: TRBV4-1; CDR3: CASSSRRGGSYNEQFF; DNA: TGCGCCAGCAGCTCCCGGCGTGGGGGAAGTTACAATGAGCAGTTCTTC
size: .; D: .; J: TRBJ2-7; V: TRBV11-2; CDR3: CASSQYRGTSYYEQYF; DNA: TGTGCCAGCAGCCAATATCGGGGGACGTCGTACTACGAGCAGTACTTC